Below, 18 T cell receptor beta chains from the same sample are listed, as sequenced in a study of radiation and T cells in renal cell carcinoma. Generated by immunoSEQ multiplex PCR, the TCRdb table keeps only in-frame clones and is missing some. The sample includes some 150,000 clones, roughly 87% of them seen just once. As to time point: blood 2 weeks post-SBRT. The treatment denotes: 15 Gy SBRT to primary tumor, nephrectomy 4 weeks later. The sequences come from blood, collected from a patient whose treatment included radiotherapy and nephrectomy. Receptors originate from a woman aged 45-65 years with renal cell carcinoma.

V usage is TRBV9 and J usage is TRBJ2-1; 10 nucleotides agree with TRBD2. CDR1 and CDR2 from the germline V gene are SGDLS and YYNGEE. V shed 3 bases and J 8 bases; nucleotides not matched to a gene: 14. The length of the CDR3 is 17 residues. This CDR3 reads CASSEALLTSGADEQFF. CDR3 in DNA: TGTGCCAGCAGCGAGGCCCTCCTTACTAGCGGGGCGGATGAGCAGTTCTTC. Full variable domain (missing parts from reference TRBV9 and TRBJ2-1): DSGVTQTPKHLITATGQRVTLRCSPRSGDLSVYWYQQSLDQGLQFLIQYYNGEERAKGNILERFSAQQFPDLHSELNLSSLELGDSALYFCASSEALLTSGADEQFFGPGTRLTVL.

The rearrangement links TRBV9 to TRBJ1-1; TRBD1 might be the D (5 bases). The germline V gene encodes CDR1 SGDLS and CDR2 YYNGEE. The CDR3 runs 13 residues. V was pared by 4 bases and J by 4 bases, with 11 bases between. In DNA, the CDR3 is TGTGCCAGCAGCTTTCGGGGGGGCACTGAAGCTTTCTTT. Its translation is CASSFRGGTEAFF.

This chain joins TRBV5-8 and TRBJ2-3; 9 nucleotides line up with TRBD1. CDR1 SGHTS and CDR2 YDEGEE come from the germline V gene. This CDR3 has 15 amino acids. Losses at the gene ends were 4 bases for V and 2 bases for J; bases not matched to a gene: 5. CDR3 bases: TGTGCCAGCAGCGTCGGACAGGGGATCACAGATACGCAGTATTTT. Translated: CASSVGQGITDTQYF.

The chain links TRBV4-2 to TRBJ2-7; 16 bases are shared with TRBD2. V lost 0 bases, J lost 3 bases, and 2 bases stayed unmatched. Germline CDR1 is LGHNA and CDR2 is YNFKEQ. This CDR3 has 17 residues. CDR3 bases: TGTGCCAGCAGCCAAGAGGGACTAGCGGGGGGGTTCTACGAGCAGTACTTC. Its protein product is CASSQEGLAGGFYEQYF.

The chain has TRBV7-9 and TRBJ1-1; D unclear. CDR1 and CDR2 from the germline V gene are SEHNR and FQNEAQ (reference sequence). This CDR3 has 12 amino acids. The V end lost 8 bases, the J end lost 1 base, and 8 bases lay between the germline ends. CDR3 region: CASLPGNTEAFF. The CDR3 bases are TGTGCCAGCTTACCAGGGAACACTGAAGCTTTCTTT. Based on the CDR3 plus reference TRBV7-9 and TRBJ1-1, the full variable domain is DTGVSQNPRHKITKRGQNVTFRCDPISEHNRLYWYRQTLGQGPEFLTYFQNEAQLEKSRLLSDRFSAERPKGSFSTLEIQRTEQGDSAMYLCASLPGNTEAFFGQGTRLTVV.

This clone has a handful of counts. The V and J genes are TRBV19 and TRBJ1-2, with a tentative D call TRBD1 (5 bases). Trimming left V 4 bases short and J 4 bases short, with 10 bases between. There are 13 residues in the CDR3. CDR1 LNHDA and CDR2 SQIVND come from the germline V gene (reference sequence). CDR3 loop: CASSKDTLYGYTF. The CDR3 nucleotides are TGTGCCAGTAGTAAGGACACCCTCTATGGCTACACCTTC.

In DNA form, the CDR3 reads TGTGCCAGCAGCTTAGCTTCCGGGACAGGGGCTACGAAGCAGTACTTC. Protein: CASSLASGTGATKQYF. This chain uses TRBV7-9 with TRBJ2-7; TRBD1 agrees at 10 bases. Germline CDR1 and CDR2: SEHNR and FQNEAQ (reference sequence). CDR3 length equals 16 residues. V lost 0 bases, J lost 8 bases, and 10 bases stayed unmatched.

The table lists this clone with a few counts. V gene TRBV25-1 combines with J gene TRBJ1-1; D unresolved. This CDR3 is 11 amino acids long. V lost 8 bases and J lost 1, with 5 bases in between. Germline V gives CDR1 MGHDK, CDR2 SYGVNS. The CDR3 loop is CASLSNTEAFF. For the CDR3, the DNA is TGTGCCAGCCTCTCGAACACTGAAGCTTTCTTT.

The V call is TRBV9, the J call TRBJ2-3, with a tentative D call TRBD2 (7 bases). This CDR3 spans 16 amino acids. Trimming shortened V by 4 bases and J by 4 bases, and 19 bases separated the two germline ends. Germline V gives CDR1 SGDLS, CDR2 YYNGEE. CDR3 sequence: CASSLTGGGASDTQYF. The CDR3 DNA sequence: TGTGCCAGCAGCCTCACCGGTGGGGGGGCATCAGATACGCAGTATTTT.

This chain links TRBV28 with TRBJ1-5, with D unresolved. CDR3 length equals 17 residues. V lost 6 bases to trimming and J lost 0 bases, with 18 bases between them. Germline CDR1 MDHEN, CDR2 SYDVKM. CDR3: CASRKTASLYSNQPQHF. In nucleotides, the CDR3 is TGTGCCAGCAGGAAGACCGCGAGCCTTTATAGCAATCAGCCCCAGCATTTT.

The chain combines TRBV9 with TRBJ2-1, with TRBD1 as a possible D gene (5 bases). V was trimmed by 3 bases and J by 4 bases, leaving 14 bases between them. This CDR3 contains 15 residues. CDR1 is SGDLS, CDR2 YYNGEE, per germline. CDR3 residues: CASSEGPSSYNEQFF. The CDR3 nucleotides are TGTGCCAGCAGCGAGGGGCCCTCCTCATACAATGAGCAGTTCTTC.

The V gene is TRBV23-1, the J gene TRBJ1-4; no definite D call. TRBV23-1 is identified as an open reading frame with a role that is uncertain. The CDR3 length is 13 residues. With 3 bases removed from V and 1 base from J, the gap between germline ends came to 3 bases. CDR3 sequence: CASSHQTNEKLFF. The CDR3, as DNA: TGCGCCAGCAGTCACCAAACTAATGAAAAACTGTTTTTT.

V gene TRBV6-5 combines with J gene TRBJ2-7; TRBD1 aligns across 9 bases. This CDR3 is built from 15 residues. Germline CDR1 is MNHEY and CDR2 is SVGAGI. The V gene end was trimmed by 0 bases and the J gene end by 4 bases; junction bases not matched to a gene: 4. The CDR3 is CASSYSGTGRYEQYF. The CDR3 DNA follows: TGTGCCAGCAGTTACTCGGGGACAGGGAGATACGAGCAGTACTTC.

CDR3 in DNA: TGTGCCAGCAGCGACTCTTACGAGCAGTACTTC. It encodes CASSDSYEQYF. The gene calls are TRBV7-2 and TRBJ2-7; D remains ambiguous. Germline V gene data show CDR1 as SGHTA and CDR2 as FQGNSA. Trimming cost V 5 bases and J 4 bases, with 6 bases left between them. The CDR3 covers 11 residues. Variable domain in full (rest from reference TRBV7-2 and TRBJ2-7): GAGVSQSPSNKVTEKGKDVELRCDPISGHTALYWYRQSLGQGLEFLIYFQGNSAPDKSGLPSDRFSAERTGGSVSTLTIQRTQQEDSAVYLCASSDSYEQYFGPGTRLTVT.

In its sample, this clone was seen a few times. The chain joins TRBV2 to TRBJ1-2; the match to TRBD1 covers 8 bases. Germline V gene sequence: CDR1 SNHLY, CDR2 FYNNEI. The CDR3 consists of 13 residues. V shed 7 bases and J 6 bases; nucleotides not matched to a gene: 7. The CDR3 loop is CASKRQGQDGYTF. The CDR3 coding sequence is TGTGCCAGCAAACGACAGGGGCAGGATGGCTACACCTTC.

This clone has just one count. V gene TRBV18 combines with J gene TRBJ1-5; the D is unclear. Trimming shortened V by 3 bases and J by 5 bases, and 8 bases separated the two germline ends. From germline, CDR1 is KGHSH and CDR2 LQKENI. This CDR3 spans 13 amino acids. The CDR3: CASSPAADQPQHF. CDR3 nucleotides: TGTGCCAGCTCACCGGCGGCGGATCAGCCCCAGCATTTT.

V gene TRBV19 combines with J gene TRBJ2-5; maybe TRBD1 (6 bases). V lost 4 bases and J lost 7, with 10 bases in between. Germline lookup yields CDR1 LNHDA and CDR2 SQIVND (reference sequence). The CDR3 contains 12 residues. In DNA, the CDR3 is TGTGCCAGTAGTAGCCTAGGGGGGACCCAGTACTTC. Its translation: CASSSLGGTQYF.

The chain couples TRBV6-5 to TRBJ2-1; the D is unclear. This CDR3 is built from 16 residues. CDR1 is MNHEY, CDR2 SVGAGI, per germline. The ends were cut back, 0 bases at V and 3 bases at J, with 12 bases in the middle. CDR3 region: CASSYSTNFGYNEQFF. In nucleotides, the CDR3 is TGTGCCAGCAGTTACTCGACGAATTTTGGCTACAATGAGCAGTTCTTC.